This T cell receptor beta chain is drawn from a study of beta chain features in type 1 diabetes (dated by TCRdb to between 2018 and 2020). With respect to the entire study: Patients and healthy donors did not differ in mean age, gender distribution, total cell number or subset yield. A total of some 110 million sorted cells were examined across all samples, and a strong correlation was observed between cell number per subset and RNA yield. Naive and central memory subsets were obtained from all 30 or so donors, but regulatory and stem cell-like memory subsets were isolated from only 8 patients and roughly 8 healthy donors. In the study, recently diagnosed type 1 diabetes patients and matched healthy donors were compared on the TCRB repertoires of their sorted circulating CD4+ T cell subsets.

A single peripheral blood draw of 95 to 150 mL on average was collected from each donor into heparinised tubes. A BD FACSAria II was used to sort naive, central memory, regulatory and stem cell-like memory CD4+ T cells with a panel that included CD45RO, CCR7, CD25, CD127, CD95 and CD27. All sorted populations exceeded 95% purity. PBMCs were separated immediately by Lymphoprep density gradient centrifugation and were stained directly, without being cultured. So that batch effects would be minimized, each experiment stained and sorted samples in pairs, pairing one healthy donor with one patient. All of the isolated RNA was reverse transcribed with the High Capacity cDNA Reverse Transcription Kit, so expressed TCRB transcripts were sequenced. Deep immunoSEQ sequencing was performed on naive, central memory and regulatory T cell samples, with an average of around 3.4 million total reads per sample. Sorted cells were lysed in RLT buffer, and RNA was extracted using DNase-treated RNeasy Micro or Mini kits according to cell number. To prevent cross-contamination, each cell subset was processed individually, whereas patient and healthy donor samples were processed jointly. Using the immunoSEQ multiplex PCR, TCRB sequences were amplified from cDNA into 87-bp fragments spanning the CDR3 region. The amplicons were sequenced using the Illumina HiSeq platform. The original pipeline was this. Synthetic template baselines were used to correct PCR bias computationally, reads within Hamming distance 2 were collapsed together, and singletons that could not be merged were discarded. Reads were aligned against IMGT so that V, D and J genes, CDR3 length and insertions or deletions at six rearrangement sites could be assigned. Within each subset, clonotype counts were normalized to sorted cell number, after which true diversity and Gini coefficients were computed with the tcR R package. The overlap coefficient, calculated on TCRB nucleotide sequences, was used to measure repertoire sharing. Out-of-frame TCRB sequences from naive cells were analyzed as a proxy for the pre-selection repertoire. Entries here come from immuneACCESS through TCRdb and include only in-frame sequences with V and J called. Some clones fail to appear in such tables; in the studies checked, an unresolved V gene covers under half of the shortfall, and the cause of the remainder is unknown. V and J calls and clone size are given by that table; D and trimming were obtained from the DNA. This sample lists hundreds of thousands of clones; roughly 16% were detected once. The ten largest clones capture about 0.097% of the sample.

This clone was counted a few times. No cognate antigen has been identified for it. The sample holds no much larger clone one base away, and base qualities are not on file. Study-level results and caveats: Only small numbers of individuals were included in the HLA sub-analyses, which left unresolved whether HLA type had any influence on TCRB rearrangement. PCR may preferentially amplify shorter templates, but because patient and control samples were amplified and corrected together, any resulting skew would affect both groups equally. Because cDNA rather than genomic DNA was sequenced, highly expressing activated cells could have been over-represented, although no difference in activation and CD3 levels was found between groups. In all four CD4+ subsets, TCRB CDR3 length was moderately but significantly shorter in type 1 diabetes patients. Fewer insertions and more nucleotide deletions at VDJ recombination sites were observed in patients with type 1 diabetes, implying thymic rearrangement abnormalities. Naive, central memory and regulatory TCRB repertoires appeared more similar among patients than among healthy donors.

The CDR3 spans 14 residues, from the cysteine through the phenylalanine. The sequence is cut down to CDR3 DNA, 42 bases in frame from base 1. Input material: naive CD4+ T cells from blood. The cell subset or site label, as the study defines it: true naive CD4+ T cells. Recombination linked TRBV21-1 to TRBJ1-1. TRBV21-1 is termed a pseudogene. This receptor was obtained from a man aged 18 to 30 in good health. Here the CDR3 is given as CASSRGIRDTEAFF. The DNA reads TGTGCCAGCAGCAGGGGGATCCGGGACACTGAAGCTTTCTTT.